These T cell receptor beta chains were read from a single sample in a study of blood T cells in healthy people across ages. TCRdb passed the 5' RACE reads through MiXCR, listing each CDR3 protein once. Among 1.5 million to 2 million distinct CDR3 sequences listed, roughly a third were seen once. Specimen: blood. All receptors derive from a woman between 25 and 40 years old in good health. The CDR3 runs from the conserved cysteine through the conserved F or W. D genes are given only for firm matches. Clone size appears in some rows only: once, few, many, or a class for an expanded clone.

V: TRBV2; D: .; length: 14; size: .; J: TRBJ2-5; CDR3: CASSPPRGKETQYF; DNA: TGTGCCAGCAGTCCTCCCCGGGGGAAAGAGACCCAGTACTTC
V: TRBV28; D: TRBD2; length: 15; size: .; J: TRBJ2-1; CDR3: CASSFSGSWDNEQFF; DNA: TGTGCCAGCAGTTTTAGCGGGAGTTGGGACAATGAGCAGTTCTTC
V: TRBV4-1; D: TRBD2; length: 17; size: .; J: TRBJ2-1; CDR3: CASSQMPLAASHNEQFF; DNA: TGCGCCAGCAGCCAAATGCCGCTAGCGGCCTCCCACAATGAGCAGTTCTTC
V: TRBV4-1; D: .; length: 15; size: few; J: TRBJ1-5; CDR3: CASSQGQGGNQPQHF; DNA: TGCGCCAGCAGCCAAGGGCAGGGAGGCAATCAGCCCCAGCATTTT
V: TRBV18; D: .; length: 16; size: .; J: TRBJ2-7; CDR3: CASSFTGSVGSYEQYF; DNA: TGTGCCAGCTCATTTACAGGGTCGGTGGGGTCCTACGAGCAGTACTTC
V: TRBV9; D: .; length: 16; size: few; J: TRBJ2-3; CDR3: CASSPRSGRSTDTQYF; DNA: TGTGCCAGCAGCCCCCGGTCTGGGCGGAGCACAGATACGCAGTATTTT
V: TRBV5-1; D: .; length: 17; size: .; J: TRBJ2-1; CDR3: CASSLAASGFAYNEQFF; DNA: TGCGCCAGCAGCTTGGCCGCCTCAGGTTTCGCCTACAATGAGCAGTTCTTC
V: TRBV7-9; D: TRBD2; length: 15; size: .; J: TRBJ2-7; CDR3: CASSSLGAGGYEQYF; DNA: TGTGCCAGCAGCTCCCTGGGAGCGGGGGGTTACGAGCAGTACTTC
V: TRBV20-1; D: .; length: 15; size: few; J: TRBJ1-6; CDR3: CSARLEDRYNSPLHF; DNA: TGCAGTGCTAGACTAGAAGACCGTTATAATTCACCCCTCCACTTT
V: TRBV10-3; D: TRBD1; length: 13; size: .; J: TRBJ1-5; CDR3: CAMAQDRDKSQHF; DNA: TGTGCCATGGCCCAGGACAGGGACAAGTCCCAGCATTTT
V: TRBV20-1; D: .; length: 13; size: .; J: TRBJ2-7; CDR3: CSAGQGTHYEQYF; DNA: TGCAGTGCTGGCCAGGGGACACACTACGAGCAGTACTTC
V: TRBV20-1; D: TRBD2; length: 16; size: .; J: TRBJ2-3; CDR3: CSARSSSGRGYDTQYF; DNA: TGCAGTGCTAGATCCTCTAGCGGGAGAGGTTACGATACGCAGTATTTT
V: TRBV29-1; D: .; length: 12; size: few; J: TRBJ1-2; CDR3: CSVVGIPSGYTF; DNA: TGCAGCGTTGTAGGCATTCCCTCTGGCTACACCTTC
V: TRBV6-2/TRBV6-3; D: TRBD2; length: 13; size: many; J: TRBJ2-7; CDR3: CASKTSGVYEQYF; DNA: TGTGCCAGCAAAACTAGCGGGGTATACGAGCAGTACTTC
V: TRBV9; D: .; length: 15; size: .; J: TRBJ2-3; CDR3: CASSVRGSSTDTQYF; DNA: TGTGCCAGCAGCGTACGAGGCTCCAGCACAGATACGCAGTATTTT
V: TRBV20-1; D: .; length: 15; size: .; J: TRBJ2-1; CDR3: CSATNTGDLSHEQFF; DNA: TGCAGTGCGACCAACACGGGAGATCTCTCCCATGAGCAGTTCTTC
V: TRBV7-9; D: TRBD1; length: 17; size: .; J: TRBJ1-5; CDR3: CASSLVWDRGVNQPQHF; DNA: TGTGCCAGCAGCTTAGTATGGGACAGGGGCGTCAATCAGCCCCAGCATTTT
V: TRBV6-1; D: .; length: 15; size: .; J: TRBJ2-1; CDR3: CASSEAWGLGNEQFF; DNA: TGTGCTAGCAGTGAAGCCTGGGGGCTCGGGAATGAGCAGTTCTTC
V: TRBV27; D: .; length: 14; size: .; J: TRBJ2-7; CDR3: CASSLNAPTGEQYF; DNA: TGTGCCAGCAGTTTAAATGCTCCTACCGGGGAGCAGTACTTC
V: TRBV19; D: .; length: 14; size: few; J: TRBJ2-7; CDR3: CASSIDRASYEQYF; DNA: TGTGCCAGTAGTATAGACAGAGCCTCCTACGAGCAGTACTTC
V: TRBV20-1; D: TRBD2; length: 17; size: .; J: TRBJ2-3; CDR3: CSARGTSGSGSTDTQYF; DNA: TGCAGTGCTAGAGGGACTAGCGGGAGCGGGAGCACAGATACGCAGTATTTT
V: TRBV5-1; D: .; length: 14; size: many; J: TRBJ2-7; CDR3: CASSGTGASYEQYF; DNA: TGCGCCAGCAGCGGTACAGGAGCTTCCTACGAGCAGTACTTC
V: TRBV20-1; D: .; length: 12; size: few; J: TRBJ2-1; CDR3: CSARAAYNEQFF; DNA: TGCAGTGCTAGGGCGGCTTACAATGAGCAGTTCTTC
V: TRBV6-5; D: .; length: 15; size: .; J: TRBJ1-1; CDR3: CASSYVGGLDTEAFF; DNA: TGTGCCAGCAGTTACGTTGGAGGGTTGGACACTGAAGCTTTCTTT
V: TRBV12-3/TRBV12-4; D: .; length: 13; size: .; J: TRBJ2-3; CDR3: CASSLDVAHTQYF; DNA: TGTGCCAGCAGTTTAGACGTAGCGCATACGCAGTATTTT
V: TRBV20-1; D: .; length: 18; size: .; J: TRBJ1-5; CDR3: CSARAQSLTWNTNQPQHF; DNA: TGCAGTGCTAGAGCACAGTCCCTCACGTGGAACACGAATCAGCCCCAGCATTTT
V: TRBV6-2/TRBV6-3; D: TRBD1; length: 15; size: .; J: TRBJ2-3; CDR3: CASSPTGGYTDTQYF; DNA: TGTGCCAGCAGTCCGACAGGGGGCTACACAGATACGCAGTATTTT
V: TRBV7-2; D: TRBD2; length: 16; size: .; J: TRBJ2-3; CDR3: CASSWSSGGRTDTQYF; DNA: TGTGCCAGCAGCTGGTCTAGCGGGGGACGCACAGATACGCAGTATTTT
V: TRBV5-1; D: TRBD1; length: 14; size: once; J: TRBJ2-5; CDR3: CASSLLTGVETQYF; DNA: TGCGCCAGCAGCCTCCTGACAGGGGTGGAGACCCAGTACTTC
V: TRBV7-2; D: .; length: 16; size: .; J: TRBJ2-7; CDR3: CASSLFVSQGSYEQYF; DNA: TGTGCCAGCAGCTTATTCGTAAGTCAGGGCTCCTACGAGCAGTACTTC
V: TRBV7-9; D: .; length: 13; size: .; J: TRBJ1-1; CDR3: CASSLGGTREAFF; DNA: TGTGCCAGCAGCTTAGGGGGGACCAGGGAAGCTTTCTTT
V: TRBV4-1; D: TRBD2; length: 13; size: many; J: TRBJ2-7; CDR3: CASSLGEGREQYF; DNA: TGCGCCAGCAGCCTGGGGGAGGGCAGGGAGCAGTACTTC
V: TRBV2; D: TRBD2; length: 17; size: .; J: TRBJ2-7; CDR3: CAILGREFTGKPYEQYF; DNA: TGTGCCATCCTCGGGCGGGAGTTCACCGGAAAACCCTACGAGCAGTACTTC
V: TRBV4-1; D: .; length: 15; size: few; J: TRBJ2-1; CDR3: CASSHTASSYNEQFF; DNA: TGCGCCAGCAGCCATACAGCTAGCTCCTACAATGAGCAGTTCTTC
V: TRBV11-2; D: .; length: 13; size: many; J: TRBJ1-2; CDR3: CASSSTGPYGYTF; DNA: TGTGCCAGCAGCTCTACAGGGCCCTATGGCTACACCTTC
V: TRBV29-1; D: .; length: 13; size: few; J: TRBJ2-2; CDR3: CSVVSINTGELFF; DNA: TGCAGCGTTGTCTCTATTAACACCGGGGAGCTGTTTTTT
V: TRBV12-3/TRBV12-4; D: TRBD1; length: 15; size: .; J: TRBJ2-7; CDR3: CASSFSGTGGYEQYF; DNA: TGTGCCAGCAGTTTCTCGGGGACAGGGGGCTACGAGCAGTACTTC
V: TRBV15; D: .; length: 15; size: few; J: TRBJ2-1; CDR3: CATSPGTASYNEQFF; DNA: TGTGCCACCAGTCCGGGTACCGCTTCCTACAATGAGCAGTTCTTC
V: TRBV5-1; D: TRBD1; length: 14; size: .; J: TRBJ1-4; CDR3: CASSSTGVGEKLFF; DNA: TGCGCCAGCAGCTCGACAGGGGTTGGCGAAAAACTGTTTTTT
V: TRBV6-6; D: .; length: 17; size: few; J: TRBJ2-5; CDR3: CASSYLVGQPGQETQYF; DNA: TGTGCCAGCAGTTACTTGGTCGGGCAGCCAGGGCAAGAGACCCAGTACTTC
V: TRBV20-1; D: .; length: 14; size: .; J: TRBJ2-1; CDR3: CSASPGFQRNEQFF; DNA: TGCAGTGCTAGCCCTGGTTTCCAGCGCAATGAGCAGTTCTTC
V: TRBV27; D: .; length: 14; size: .; J: TRBJ2-7; CDR3: CASSLGHPFREQYF; DNA: TGTGCCAGCAGTTTAGGTCACCCGTTTCGCGAGCAGTACTTC
V: TRBV20-1; D: TRBD1; length: 15; size: .; J: TRBJ1-2; CDR3: CSARDLDRVFYGYTF; DNA: TGCAGTGCTAGAGATCTGGACAGGGTCTTCTATGGCTACACCTTC
V: TRBV12-3/TRBV12-4; D: TRBD2; length: 16; size: few; J: TRBJ2-1; CDR3: CASSPGLLPNYNEQFF; DNA: TGTGCCAGCAGCCCGGGACTACTGCCCAACTACAATGAGCAGTTCTTC